These T cell receptor beta chains were read from a single sample in a study of beta chain features in type 1 diabetes. Clones were read by immunoSEQ multiplex PCR, and TCRdb kept only the in-frame ones, dropping some. The sample includes hundreds of thousands of clones, more than 65% of them seen just once. Sequenced input: naive CD4+ T cells from blood. These receptors were taken from a man in his thirties or forties in good health. Both conserved end residues are part of each CDR3. A D gene is named only where the DNA matches it firmly. Size is stated for part of the rows, as once, few or many counts, or as a class when the clone is expanded.

v_gene	d_gene	j_gene	abundance	CDR3nt	CDR3aa
TRBV7-9	.	TRBJ2-2	.	TGTGCCGGACGGTCGTGGTTGAACACCGGGGAGCTGTTTTTT	CAGRSWLNTGELFF
TRBV5-4	.	TRBJ1-1	once	TGTGCCAGCAGCTTGGTGGGGCGTAACACTGAAGCTTTCTTT	CASSLVGRNTEAFF
TRBV29-1	.	TRBJ2-7	.	TGCAGCGTGCAGACTTCTTACTACGAGCAGTACTTC	CSVQTSYYEQYF
TRBV5-6	.	TRBJ2-7	.	TGTGCCAGCAGCCGCCGGAAGGCAGGTTTATACGAGCAGTACTTC	CASSRRKAGLYEQYF
TRBV7-9	.	TRBJ2-5	few	TGTGCCAGCAGCTTCGTGGGGCGCGAGACCCAGTACTTC	CASSFVGRETQYF
TRBV29-1	.	TRBJ1-1	once	TGCAGCGGTGGGTGGAACACTGAAGCTTTCTTT	CSGGWNTEAFF
TRBV2	.	TRBJ2-4	.	TGTGCCAGCAGGGGTTCTCCATTAGCCAAAAACATTCAGTACTTC	CASRGSPLAKNIQYF
TRBV27	.	TRBJ2-1	.	TGTGCCAGCACCGGGACTCCCAGCTCCTACAATGAGCAGTTCTTC	CASTGTPSSYNEQFF
TRBV29-1	.	TRBJ2-1	few	TGCAGCGCGATTGAGGCGGGGCAGTACAATGAGCAGTTCTTC	CSAIEAGQYNEQFF
TRBV7-6	TRBD2	TRBJ2-3	.	TGTGCCAGCAGCTCGGGACTAAGGCATAGCACAGATACGCAGTATTTT	CASSSGLRHSTDTQYF
TRBV11-2	.	TRBJ1-1	.	TGTGCCAGCAGCTTTGTAACAGACCCCAACTTT	CASSFVTDPNF
TRBV30	TRBD2	TRBJ2-7	.	TGTGCCTGGAGTGTAGGCGGGAGTGTCCACGAGCAGTACTTC	CAWSVGGSVHEQYF
TRBV20-1	.	TRBJ2-1	few	TGCAGTGCTAGAGGGGACACAGGGAGGTTCTTC	CSARGDTGRFF
TRBV29-1	.	TRBJ2-7	.	TGCAGCGTTGAAGGACAGAGTTACGAGCAGTACTTC	CSVEGQSYEQYF
TRBV5-4	.	TRBJ2-5	.	TGTGCCAGCAGTGAGGGGACACAAGAGACCCAGTACTTC	CASSEGTQETQYF
TRBV19	.	TRBJ2-2	.	TGTGCCAGTTGGCAGCGGAACACCGGGGAGCTGTTTTTT	CASWQRNTGELFF
TRBV29-1	.	TRBJ2-5	.	TGCAGCGCCCTACTAGGGGGTACCCAGTACTTC	CSALLGGTQYF
TRBV7-8	TRBD1	TRBJ2-1	.	TGTGCCAGCAGCCCAGACAGGGGGCGAACTGATGAGCAGTTCTTC	CASSPDRGRTDEQFF
TRBV4-3	.	TRBJ2-3	.	TGCGCCAGCAGCCAAGATTCCTTCGAACTCCTTGGGGCAGATACGCAGTATTTT	CASSQDSFELLGADTQYF
TRBV29-1	TRBD1	TRBJ1-1	.	TGCAGCGTCTTAGACAGGGCTCGGATGAAGGCTTTCTTT	CSVLDRARMKAFF
TRBV7-9	.	TRBJ1-1	.	TGTGCCAGCAGCTTGGGACTCCAAGGTTTGGAGGTGAACACTGAAGCTTTCTTT	CASSLGLQGLEVNTEAFF
TRBV15	TRBD1	TRBJ1-5	.	TGTGCCACCAGCAGAGGACAGGGTGTACAGCCCCAGCATTTT	CATSRGQGVQPQHF
TRBV29-1	.	TRBJ1-5	.	TGCAGCGTTGTACGGGGGCCCAATCAGCCCCAGCATTTT	CSVVRGPNQPQHF
TRBV10-3	.	TRBJ2-1	.	TGTGCCATCAGTGACGCCAGCCGCTACTCCTACAATGAGCAGTTCTTC	CAISDASRYSYNEQFF
TRBV7-7	.	TRBJ1-1	.	TGTGCCAGCAGCCCTGACCTGAACACTGAAGCTTTCTTT	CASSPDLNTEAFF
TRBV5-6	.	TRBJ2-7	.	TGTGCCAGCAGCTTGGCCCCCTACGAGCAGTACTTC	CASSLAPYEQYF
TRBV28	.	TRBJ2-3	.	TGTGCCAGCAGTTTGTGGCAGACAGATACGCAGTATTTT	CASSLWQTDTQYF
TRBV20-1	.	TRBJ2-1	.	TGCAGCGCGAGGAGGGATGAGCAGTTCTTC	CSARRDEQFF
TRBV30	.	TRBJ2-1	few	TGTGCCTGGAAGCATTTAAATTACAATGAGCAGTTCTTC	CAWKHLNYNEQFF
TRBV18	TRBD2	TRBJ2-1	.	TGTGCCAGCTCACCACGAAGCGGGGGGGCTAATGAGCAGTTCTTC	CASSPRSGGANEQFF
TRBV5-6	.	TRBJ2-7	.	TGTGCCAGCAGCGACGGACTGAAACTAAGCTCCTACGAGCAGTACTTC	CASSDGLKLSSYEQYF
TRBV29-1	.	TRBJ2-7	few	TGCAGCGTCTTAGAGGCTAGCGTATCCTACGAGCAGTACTTC	CSVLEASVSYEQYF
TRBV7-2	TRBD1	TRBJ2-3	.	TGTGCCAGCAGCTTAGGAATGCCAGGGGGTTTGTCAGATACGCAGTATTTT	CASSLGMPGGLSDTQYF
TRBV30	.	TRBJ1-1	.	TGTGCCTGGAGGCGGTGGGAAGAGGGGAACACTGAAGCTTTCTTT	CAWRRWEEGNTEAFF
TRBV10-3	TRBD1	TRBJ2-7	.	TGTGCCATCAGTGACCCGGGACAGGGGGCCTACGAGCAGTACTTC	CAISDPGQGAYEQYF
TRBV30	.	TRBJ1-2	.	TGTGCCTGGACCCTAATTGGGAATAAAGGCTACACCTTC	CAWTLIGNKGYTF
TRBV10-2	TRBD1	TRBJ2-4	few	TGCGCCAGCAGTGAGTTTAGGGGGCCAAACATTCAGTACTTC	CASSEFRGPNIQYF
TRBV6-1	.	TRBJ2-1	.	TGTGCCAGCTCCCTCTGGGGCAATGAGCAGTTCTTC	CASSLWGNEQFF
TRBV7-9	.	TRBJ2-3	once	TGTGCCAGCAGCTTAGGAATCGGCACAGATACGCAGTATTTT	CASSLGIGTDTQYF
TRBV6-6	TRBD2	TRBJ2-2	.	TGTGCCAGCAGTTCCCGGACTAGCGGGCCCGGGGAGCTGTTTTTT	CASSSRTSGPGELFF
TRBV10-3	TRBD1	TRBJ1-6	.	TGTGCCATCAGTGAAACAGGGGACTCACCCCTCCACTTT	CAISETGDSPLHF
TRBV5-4	.	TRBJ1-1	.	TGTGCCAGCAGCTTGGGATTGGAGAGGGTGAACACTGAAGCTTTCTTT	CASSLGLERVNTEAFF